This entry concerns a single TCR beta chain. The data are from a study of blood T cells in healthy people across ages. The authors ran a second PCR of about 6 to 11 cycles using a sample-barcoded 5' primer and a J-beta primer mix. Using its own MiXCR run on the 5' RACE reads, TCRdb lists one record per CDR3 protein. The table shows 1.5 million to 2 million distinct CDR3 sequences, with approximately 30% occurring only once. This receptor was identified in a young woman in good health. The source material was blood.

CDR3 DNA sequence: TGTGCCAGCAGTTCCTGGGAGGGTGGCGAAAAACTGTTTTTT. This encodes CASSSWEGGEKLFF. The chain is built from TRBV28 and TRBJ1-4; D is undetermined. Per the germline V gene, CDR1 is MDHEN and CDR2 is SYDVKM. The CDR3 sequence is 14 residues long. V was trimmed by 4 bases and J by 8 bases, leaving 14 bases between them.